The T cell receptor beta chain under discussion was sequenced for a study of blood T cell repertoires in COVID-19. V was trimmed by 0 bases and J by 10 bases, leaving 13 bases between them. This CDR3 contains 15 residues. In germline, CDR1 is LGHNA, CDR2 YSLEER. Repertoires were generated with immunoSEQ multiplex PCR, while TCRdb's copy carries only in-frame clones and drops some. The sample has 150,000 to 200,000 clones, approximately 80% seen once. This sequence was found in a woman aged 60-75 years with acute or convalescent COVID-19. V gene TRBV4-3 combines with J gene TRBJ1-6, with unresolved D. Sequencing was carried out using peripheral blood. CDR3 loop: CASSQEPGSRSPLHF. CDR3 DNA: TGCGCCAGCAGCCAAGAACCGGGGAGTCGATCACCCCTCCACTTT.